This is a list of T cell receptor beta chains from one sample in a study of blood T cells in healthy people across ages. TCRdb used MiXCR to reprocess the 5' RACE reads, holding one entry per CDR3 protein. The data hold 700,000 to 900,000 distinct CDR3 sequences, with approximately 24% observed a single time. These data are also associated with another study on T cells of mothers and their children.

The source material was blood. These receptor sequences come from a boy aged 5-17 years in good health. Each CDR3 is given with its conserved first and last residue. Each record gives: J gene, D gene, clone size, V gene, CDR3 protein, CDR3 DNA. The D gene is left open where the match is weak. Only part of the rows carry a size: once, few, many, or a class if the clone is expanded.

TRBJ2-5 TRBD2 - TRBV20-1 CSARPTGLQETQYF TGCAGTGCTAGACCCACGGGACTACAAGAGACCCAGTACTTC
TRBJ2-7 TRBD2 - TRBV30 CAWSGTSGYEQYF TGTGCCTGGAGTGGGACTAGCGGGTACGAGCAGTACTTC
TRBJ1-4 - few TRBV9 CASSLVRGGEEKLFF TGTGCCAGCAGCTTGGTGAGGGGAGGGGAAGAAAAACTGTTTTTT
TRBJ1-5 TRBD1 - TRBV4-1 CASSQGSRGPSNQPQHF TGCGCCAGCAGCCAAGGCTCAAGGGGGCCTAGCAATCAGCCCCAGCATTTT
TRBJ1-2 - - TRBV12-3/TRBV12-4 CASRAGTDYGYTF TGTGCCAGCAGAGCCGGGACGGACTATGGCTACACCTTC
TRBJ2-1 - few TRBV3-1 CASSQEGVKEQFF TGTGCCAGCAGCCAGGAGGGGGTCAAGGAGCAGTTCTTC
TRBJ1-2 - - TRBV12-3/TRBV12-4 CASSSGAIYGYTF TGTGCCAGCAGTTCAGGGGCAATCTATGGCTACACCTTC
TRBJ2-4 - few TRBV7-9 CASSLDGLGALLVKNIQYF TGTGCCAGCAGCTTAGACGGTTTAGGGGCGCTGTTAGTCAAAAACATTCAGTACTTC
TRBJ2-7 TRBD1 few TRBV5-1 CASSLTPGQQYEQYF TGCGCCAGCAGTCTTACCCCGGGACAGCAGTACGAGCAGTACTTC
TRBJ2-1 TRBD2 - TRBV4-2 CASSQLSGGSGGEQFF TGTGCCAGCAGCCAACTCAGTGGGGGTAGCGGGGGAGAGCAGTTCTTC
TRBJ2-1 TRBD1 - TRBV20-1 CSAAGGMTEQFF TGCAGTGCGGCAGGGGGAATGACCGAGCAGTTCTTC
TRBJ1-1 TRBD1 - TRBV27 CASIPAGGTEAFF TGTGCCAGCATCCCGGCAGGGGGAACTGAAGCTTTCTTT
TRBJ2-5 TRBD2 few TRBV10-3 CAISGGIAGETQYF TGTGCCATCAGTGGGGGAATAGCGGGAGAGACCCAGTACTTC
TRBJ1-1 - - TRBV20-1 CSAREGGSAMNTEAFF TGCAGCGCAAGAGAGGGGGGATCCGCAATGAACACTGAAGCTTTCTTT
TRBJ2-7 - - TRBV12-5 CASGLVLGRAENSYEQYF TGTGCTAGTGGTTTGGTACTAGGCAGGGCGGAAAACTCTTACGAGCAGTACTTC
TRBJ1-3 - - TRBV28 CASTGSWSGNTIYF TGTGCCAGCACCGGGTCGTGGTCTGGAAACACCATATATTTT
TRBJ2-2 TRBD2 few TRBV11-2 CASSRGGPGTGELFF TGTGCCAGCAGTCGCGGGGGGCCTGGAACCGGGGAGCTGTTTTTT
TRBJ2-1 TRBD2 - TRBV25-1 CASRFSTSGGTNEQFF TGTGCCAGCAGATTTTCGACTAGCGGGGGGACCAATGAGCAGTTCTTC
TRBJ2-7 TRBD1 few TRBV7-2 CASSRSGTGGHEQYF TGTGCCAGCAGCCGCTCCGGGACAGGGGGACACGAGCAGTACTTC
TRBJ2-7 TRBD1 few TRBV29-1 CSVEGTGPYEQYF TGCAGCGTTGAGGGGACAGGGCCCTACGAGCAGTACTTC
TRBJ2-7 TRBD2 few TRBV30 CAWSGSAGREQYF TGTGCCTGGAGTGGGTCAGCGGGGCGGGAGCAGTACTTC
TRBJ2-7 - few TRBV27 CASRLYEQYF TGTGCCAGCAGACTCTACGAGCAGTACTTC
TRBJ2-1 - many TRBV27 CASSFSDSNEQFF TGTGCCAGCAGTTTCTCGGACAGTAATGAGCAGTTCTTC
TRBJ2-1 - - TRBV7-9 CASSLGGDYEQFF TGTGCCAGCAGCTTAGGGGGGGACTATGAGCAGTTCTTC
TRBJ1-6 - - TRBV7-6 CASSGRQNSPLHF TGTGCCAGCAGCGGGCGGCAAAATTCACCCCTCCACTTT
TRBJ2-3 - - TRBV6-6 CASSYSLVLDTQYF TGTGCCAGCAGTTACAGTCTAGTATTGGATACGCAGTATTTT
TRBJ1-1 - - TRBV6-2/TRBV6-3 CASSYSTTWGNTEAFF TGTGCCAGCAGTTACTCGACCACTTGGGGAAACACTGAAGCTTTCTTT
TRBJ1-2 - few TRBV7-9 CASSPRRGLGGYTF TGTGCCAGCAGCCCCCGCCGGGGACTGGGAGGCTACACCTTC
TRBJ2-7 - few TRBV12-5 CASGLARTVLSSYEQYF TGTGCTAGTGGTTTGGCCCGGACAGTCCTAAGCTCCTACGAGCAGTACTTC
TRBJ2-1 - - TRBV6-5 CASSYGGRSYNEQFF TGTGCCAGCAGTTACGGCGGCAGATCTTACAATGAGCAGTTCTTC
TRBJ2-1 TRBD2 few TRBV5-1 CASSLVAGVNNEQFF TGCGCCAGCAGCTTAGTAGCGGGGGTAAACAATGAGCAGTTCTTC
TRBJ2-7 - - TRBV27 CASSQFPYEQYF TGTGCCAGCAGCCAGTTTCCCTACGAGCAGTACTTC
TRBJ2-1 TRBD2 - TRBV5-1 CASSGGGVSSYNEQFF TGCGCCAGCAGTGGGGGAGGGGTAAGCTCCTACAATGAGCAGTTCTTC
TRBJ2-5 TRBD2 once TRBV25-1 CASSEWGGTPGRETQYF TGTGCCAGCAGTGAATGGGGGGGAACCCCTGGCCGAGAGACCCAGTACTTC
TRBJ2-5 - - TRBV28 CASKSGGVGEQYF TGTGCCAGCAAGAGTGGCGGAGTCGGGGAGCAGTACTTC
TRBJ2-3 - few TRBV6-2/TRBV6-3 CASSRGTDASTDTQYF TGTGCCAGCAGTAGGGGGACGGACGCTAGCACAGATACGCAGTATTTT
TRBJ1-1 - few TRBV29-1 CSVKGQNLGLGTEAFF TGCAGCGTTAAGGGGCAGAACCTTGGGTTGGGCACTGAAGCTTTCTTT
TRBJ2-7 - - TRBV6-5 CASSYSKSGRTAYEQYF TGTGCCAGCAGTTACTCGAAATCGGGCAGAACGGCCTACGAGCAGTACTTC
TRBJ2-5 TRBD1 - TRBV4-1 CASSQETGGRETQYF TGCGCCAGCAGCCAAGAGACAGGGGGACGGGAGACCCAGTACTTC
TRBJ1-2 TRBD1 - TRBV10-3 CATTRDRTIIYGYTF TGTGCCACCACTCGGGACAGGACTATTATCTATGGCTACACCTTC
TRBJ2-7 TRBD1 few TRBV7-2 CASSYRQGRDYEQYF TGTGCCAGCAGCTACCGACAGGGACGGGATTACGAGCAGTACTTC
TRBJ2-7 - - TRBV19 CASSIGGQDYEQYF TGTGCCAGTAGTATAGGAGGGCAAGATTACGAGCAGTACTTC
TRBJ1-1 TRBD1 few TRBV6-5 CASSYQDRGSWGAFF TGTGCCAGCAGTTACCAAGACAGGGGATCCTGGGGAGCTTTCTTT
TRBJ2-7 - few TRBV6-1 CASSSGTVTPYEQYF TGTGCCAGCAGTTCTGGAACCGTCACACCCTACGAGCAGTACTTC
TRBJ2-1 TRBD2 - TRBV3-1 CASSQGFVAGVDEQFF TGTGCCAGCAGCCAAGGGTTTGTAGCGGGGGTGGATGAGCAGTTCTTC
TRBJ2-1 - - TRBV6-2/TRBV6-3 CASNLGREQFF TGTGCCAGCAATCTCGGTAGGGAGCAGTTCTTC
TRBJ2-1 TRBD1 - TRBV24-1 CATSTKGQGFYNEQFF TGTGCCACCAGTACGAAAGGACAGGGCTTCTACAATGAGCAGTTCTTC
TRBJ2-1 - - TRBV6-6 CASSPLEQGLYNEQFF TGTGCCAGCAGTCCTTTGGAACAGGGACTCTACAATGAGCAGTTCTTC
TRBJ2-3 TRBD1 - TRBV5-8 CASSSTGTGKADTQYF TGTGCCAGCAGTTCGACCGGGACAGGGAAGGCAGATACGCAGTATTTT
TRBJ2-7 - - TRBV21-1 CASAPHWTKVKRANEQYF TGTGCCAGCGCGCCCCATTGGACTAAAGTCAAGAGGGCGAACGAGCAGTACTTC
TRBJ2-7 - - TRBV10-3 CAIGLVSSYEQYF TGTGCCATCGGGTTAGTCAGCTCCTACGAGCAGTACTTC
TRBJ1-2 - - TRBV12-5 CASGLVTTGKHGYTF TGTGCTAGTGGTTTGGTAACTACAGGGAAGCATGGCTACACCTTC